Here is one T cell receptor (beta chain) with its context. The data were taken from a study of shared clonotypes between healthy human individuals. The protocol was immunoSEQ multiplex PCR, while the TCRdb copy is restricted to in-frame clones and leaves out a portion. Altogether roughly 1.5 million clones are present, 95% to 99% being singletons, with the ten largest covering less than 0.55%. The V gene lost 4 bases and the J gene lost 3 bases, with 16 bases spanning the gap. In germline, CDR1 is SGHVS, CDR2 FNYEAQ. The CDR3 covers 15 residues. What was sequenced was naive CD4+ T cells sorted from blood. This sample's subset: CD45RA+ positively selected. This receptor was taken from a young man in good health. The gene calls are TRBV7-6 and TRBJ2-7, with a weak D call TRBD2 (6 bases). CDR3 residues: CASSSRRGRSYEQYF. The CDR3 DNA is TGTGCCAGCAGCTCGCGCCGGGGGAGAAGCTACGAGCAGTACTTC.